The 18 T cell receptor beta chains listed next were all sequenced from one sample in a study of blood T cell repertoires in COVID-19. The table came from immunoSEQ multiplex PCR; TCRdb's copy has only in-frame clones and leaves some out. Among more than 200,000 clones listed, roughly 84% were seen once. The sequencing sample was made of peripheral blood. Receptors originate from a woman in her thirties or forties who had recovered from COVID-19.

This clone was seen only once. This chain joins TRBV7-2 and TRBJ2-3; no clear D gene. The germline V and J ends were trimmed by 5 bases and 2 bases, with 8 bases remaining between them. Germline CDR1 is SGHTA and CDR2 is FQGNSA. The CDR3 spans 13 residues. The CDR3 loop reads CASSRQSTDTQYF. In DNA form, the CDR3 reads TGTGCCAGCAGCCGCCAGTCCACAGATACGCAGTATTTT.

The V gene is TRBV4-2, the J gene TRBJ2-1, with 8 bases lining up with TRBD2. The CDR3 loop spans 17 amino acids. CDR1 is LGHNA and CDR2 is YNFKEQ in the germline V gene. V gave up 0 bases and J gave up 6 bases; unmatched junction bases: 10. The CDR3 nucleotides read TGTGCCAGCAGCCAAGATCCCGGGACTAGTCCCCCCAATGAGCAGTTCTTC. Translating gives CASSQDPGTSPPNEQFF.

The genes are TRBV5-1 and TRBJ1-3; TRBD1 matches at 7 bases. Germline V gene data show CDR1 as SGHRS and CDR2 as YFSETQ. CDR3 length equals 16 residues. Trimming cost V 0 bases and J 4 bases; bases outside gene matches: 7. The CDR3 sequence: CASSLGPTGIGNTIYF. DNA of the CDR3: TGCGCCAGCAGCTTGGGCCCGACAGGGATCGGAAACACCATATATTTT.

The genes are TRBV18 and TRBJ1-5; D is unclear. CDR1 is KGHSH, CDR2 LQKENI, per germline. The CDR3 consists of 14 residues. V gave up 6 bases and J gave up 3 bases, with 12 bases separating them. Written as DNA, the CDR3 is TGTGCCAGCTCCGCGGGCCTTTCCAATCAGCCCCAGCATTTT. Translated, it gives CASSAGLSNQPQHF.

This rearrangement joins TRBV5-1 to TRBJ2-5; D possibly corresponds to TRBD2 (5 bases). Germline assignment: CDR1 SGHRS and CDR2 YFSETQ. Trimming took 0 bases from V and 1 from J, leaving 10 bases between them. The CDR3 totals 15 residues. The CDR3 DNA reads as TGCGCCAGCAGCTTGGGAGGGCAGCTCCAAGAGACCCAGTACTTC. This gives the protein CASSLGGQLQETQYF.

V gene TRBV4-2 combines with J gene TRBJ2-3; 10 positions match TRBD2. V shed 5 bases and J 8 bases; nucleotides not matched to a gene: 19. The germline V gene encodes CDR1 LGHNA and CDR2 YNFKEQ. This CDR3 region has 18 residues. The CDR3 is CASSDQTGSSGGLSTQYF. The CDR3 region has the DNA TGTGCCAGCAGCGATCAAACGGGGTCTAGCGGGGGATTGAGTACGCAGTATTTT.

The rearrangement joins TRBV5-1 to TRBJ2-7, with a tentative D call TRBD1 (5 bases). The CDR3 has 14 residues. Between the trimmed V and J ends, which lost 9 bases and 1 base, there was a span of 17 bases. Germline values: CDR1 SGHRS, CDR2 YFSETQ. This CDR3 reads CATSPDRRSYEQYF. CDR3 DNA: TGCGCCACCTCCCCAGACAGAAGATCCTACGAGCAGTACTTC.

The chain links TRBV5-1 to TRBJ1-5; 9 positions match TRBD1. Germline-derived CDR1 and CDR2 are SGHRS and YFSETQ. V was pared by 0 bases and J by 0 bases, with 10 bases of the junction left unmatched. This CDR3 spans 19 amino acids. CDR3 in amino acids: CASSLEPGQGYYSNQPQHF. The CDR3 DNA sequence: TGCGCCAGCAGCTTGGAGCCGGGACAGGGCTATTATAGCAATCAGCCCCAGCATTTT.

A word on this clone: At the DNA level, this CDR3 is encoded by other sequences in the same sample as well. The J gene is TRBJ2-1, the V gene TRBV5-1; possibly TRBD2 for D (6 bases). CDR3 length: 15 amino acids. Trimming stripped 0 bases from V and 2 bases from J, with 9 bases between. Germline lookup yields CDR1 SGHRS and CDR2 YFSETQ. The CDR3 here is CASSLESGPYNEQFF. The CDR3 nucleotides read TGCGCCAGCAGCTTGGAGAGCGGGCCCTACAATGAGCAGTTCTTC.

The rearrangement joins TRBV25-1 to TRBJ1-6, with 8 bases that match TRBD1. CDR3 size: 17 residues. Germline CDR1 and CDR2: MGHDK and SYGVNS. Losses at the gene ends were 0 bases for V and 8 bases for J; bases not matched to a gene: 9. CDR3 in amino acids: CASSEYRSTGDDSPLHF. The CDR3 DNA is TGTGCCAGCAGTGAATATCGGTCGACAGGGGATGATTCACCCCTCCACTTT.

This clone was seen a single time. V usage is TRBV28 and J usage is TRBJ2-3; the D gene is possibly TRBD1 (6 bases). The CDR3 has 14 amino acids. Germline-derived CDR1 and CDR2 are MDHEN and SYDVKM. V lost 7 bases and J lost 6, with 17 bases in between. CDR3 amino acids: CASNRPTGRDTQYF. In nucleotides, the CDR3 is TGTGCCAGCAACCGGCCGACAGGAAGGGATACGCAGTATTTT.

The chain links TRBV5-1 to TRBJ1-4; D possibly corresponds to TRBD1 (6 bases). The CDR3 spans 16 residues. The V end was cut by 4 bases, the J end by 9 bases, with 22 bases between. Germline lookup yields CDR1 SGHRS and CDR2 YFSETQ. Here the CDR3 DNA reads TGCGCCAGCAGCACTACCGGTTTCACAGGGTCAAAAAAACTGTTTTTT. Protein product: CASSTTGFTGSKKLFF.

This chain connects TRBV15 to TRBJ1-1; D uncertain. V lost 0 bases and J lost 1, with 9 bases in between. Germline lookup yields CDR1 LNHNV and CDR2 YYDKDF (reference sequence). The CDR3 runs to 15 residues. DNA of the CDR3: TGTGCCACCAGCAGAGATTTGGCGGGGAACACTGAAGCTTTCTTT. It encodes CATSRDLAGNTEAFF.

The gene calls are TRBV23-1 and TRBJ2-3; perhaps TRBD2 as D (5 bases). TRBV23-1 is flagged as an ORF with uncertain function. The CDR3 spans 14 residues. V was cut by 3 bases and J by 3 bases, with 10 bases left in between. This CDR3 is CASSHEGLTDTQYF. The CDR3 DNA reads TGCGCCAGCAGTCACGAGGGTTTAACAGATACGCAGTATTTT.

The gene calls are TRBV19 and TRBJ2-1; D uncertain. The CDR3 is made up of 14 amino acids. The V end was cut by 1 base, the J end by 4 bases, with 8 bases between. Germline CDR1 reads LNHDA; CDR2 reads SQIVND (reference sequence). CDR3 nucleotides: TGTGCCAGTAGTATAGGAACAGCTTACAATGAGCAGTTCTTC. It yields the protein CASSIGTAYNEQFF.

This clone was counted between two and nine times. CDR3 residues: CASSPPIGAGDETQYF. CDR3 nucleotides: TGTGCCAGCTCACCACCGATCGGAGCGGGGGACGAGACCCAGTACTTC. The chain couples TRBV18 to TRBJ2-5, with 8 positions matching TRBD2. With 0 bases clipped from V and 5 bases from J, the junction kept 8 bases outside the gene matches. CDR3 length equals 16 residues. The germline V gene encodes CDR1 KGHSH and CDR2 LQKENI.

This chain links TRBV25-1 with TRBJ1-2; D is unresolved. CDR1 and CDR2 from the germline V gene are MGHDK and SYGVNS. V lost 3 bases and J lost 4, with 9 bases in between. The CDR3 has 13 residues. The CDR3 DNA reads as TGTGCCAGCAGTGATATCAGAGGCTATGGCTACACCTTC. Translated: CASSDIRGYGYTF.

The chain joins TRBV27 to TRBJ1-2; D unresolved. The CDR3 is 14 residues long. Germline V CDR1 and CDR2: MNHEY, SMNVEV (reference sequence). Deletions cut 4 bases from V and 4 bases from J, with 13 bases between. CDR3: CASSSPGSSYGYTF. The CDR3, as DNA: TGTGCCAGCAGTTCTCCGGGATCATCCTATGGCTACACCTTC.